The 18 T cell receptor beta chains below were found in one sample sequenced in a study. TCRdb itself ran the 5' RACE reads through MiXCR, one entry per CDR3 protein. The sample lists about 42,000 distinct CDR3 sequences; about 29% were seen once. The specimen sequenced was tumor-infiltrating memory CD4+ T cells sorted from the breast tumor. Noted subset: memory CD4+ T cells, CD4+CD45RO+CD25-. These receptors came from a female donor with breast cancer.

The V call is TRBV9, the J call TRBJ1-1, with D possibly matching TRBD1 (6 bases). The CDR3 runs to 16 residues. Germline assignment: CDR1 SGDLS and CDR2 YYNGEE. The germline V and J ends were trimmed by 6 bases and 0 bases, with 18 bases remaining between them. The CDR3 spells CASIGPGDLMNTEAFF. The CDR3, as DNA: TGTGCCAGCATAGGTCCAGGGGACCTAATGAACACTGAAGCTTTCTTT. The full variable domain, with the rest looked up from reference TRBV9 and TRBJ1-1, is DSGVTQTPKHLITATGQRVTLRCSPRSGDLSVYWYQQSLDQGLQFLIQYYNGEERAKGNILERFSAQQFPDLHSELNLSSLELGDSALYFCASIGPGDLMNTEAFFGQGTRLTVV.

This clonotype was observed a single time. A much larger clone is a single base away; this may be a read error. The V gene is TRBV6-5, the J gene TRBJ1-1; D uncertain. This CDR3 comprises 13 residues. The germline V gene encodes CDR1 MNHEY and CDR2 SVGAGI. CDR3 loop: CASSYGRNTEASF. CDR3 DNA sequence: TGTGCCAGCAGTTACGGCCGAAACACTGAAGCTTCCTTT.

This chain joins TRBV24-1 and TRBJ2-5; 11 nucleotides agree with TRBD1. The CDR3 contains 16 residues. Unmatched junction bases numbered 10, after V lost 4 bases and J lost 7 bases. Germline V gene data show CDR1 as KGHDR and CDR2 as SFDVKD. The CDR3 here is CATSDPGQGVLATQYF. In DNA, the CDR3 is TGTGCCACCAGTGACCCGGGACAGGGGGTCTTAGCGACCCAGTACTTC.

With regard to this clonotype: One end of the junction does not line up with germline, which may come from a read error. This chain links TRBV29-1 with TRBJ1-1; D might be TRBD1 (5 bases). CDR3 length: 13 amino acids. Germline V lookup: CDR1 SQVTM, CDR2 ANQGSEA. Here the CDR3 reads CSVQDSLHTEAFF. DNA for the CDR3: TGCAGCGTTCAAGACAGCCTACACACTGAAGCTTTCTTT.

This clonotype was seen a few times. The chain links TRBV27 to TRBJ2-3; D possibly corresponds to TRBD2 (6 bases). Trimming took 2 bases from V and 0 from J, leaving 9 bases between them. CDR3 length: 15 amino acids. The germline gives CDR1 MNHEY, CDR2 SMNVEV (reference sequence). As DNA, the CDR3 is TGTGCCAGCAGTTTAGGGCGGGGAAGCACAGATACGCAGTATTTT. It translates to CASSLGRGSTDTQYF.

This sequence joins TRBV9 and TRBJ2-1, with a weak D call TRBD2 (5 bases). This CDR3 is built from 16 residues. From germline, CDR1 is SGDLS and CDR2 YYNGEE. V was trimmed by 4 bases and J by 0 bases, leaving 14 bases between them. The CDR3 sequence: CASSPRGYGSYNEQFF. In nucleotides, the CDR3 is TGTGCCAGCAGCCCTCGGGGTTACGGCTCCTACAATGAGCAGTTCTTC.

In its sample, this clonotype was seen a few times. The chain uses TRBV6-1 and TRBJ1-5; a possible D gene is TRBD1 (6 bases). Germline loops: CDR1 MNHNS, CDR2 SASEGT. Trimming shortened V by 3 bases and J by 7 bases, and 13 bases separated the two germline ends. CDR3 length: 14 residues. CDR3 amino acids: CASSDYRVEQPQHF. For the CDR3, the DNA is TGTGCCAGCAGTGATTACAGGGTGGAACAGCCCCAGCATTTT.

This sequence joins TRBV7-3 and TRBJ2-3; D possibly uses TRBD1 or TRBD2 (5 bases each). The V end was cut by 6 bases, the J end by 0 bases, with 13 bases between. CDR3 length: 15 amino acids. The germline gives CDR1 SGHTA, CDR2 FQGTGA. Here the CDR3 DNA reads TGTGCCAGCAGGACCGGGACGGCTAGCACAGATACGCAGTATTTT. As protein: CASRTGTASTDTQYF.

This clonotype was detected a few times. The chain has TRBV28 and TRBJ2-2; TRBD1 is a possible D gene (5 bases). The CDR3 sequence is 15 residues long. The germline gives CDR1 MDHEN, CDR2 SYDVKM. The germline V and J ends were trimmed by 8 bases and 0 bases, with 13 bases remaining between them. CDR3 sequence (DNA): TGTGCCAGCGGGGTGAGACAGTCGAACACCGGGGAGCTGTTTTTT. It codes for CASGVRQSNTGELFF.

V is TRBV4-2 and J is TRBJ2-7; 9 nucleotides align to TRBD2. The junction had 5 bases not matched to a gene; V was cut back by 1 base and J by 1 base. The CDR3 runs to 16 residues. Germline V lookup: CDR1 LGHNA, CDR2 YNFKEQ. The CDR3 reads CASSQGPSGTSYEQYF. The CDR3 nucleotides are TGTGCCAGCAGCCAAGGTCCTAGCGGGACGTCCTACGAGCAGTACTTC.

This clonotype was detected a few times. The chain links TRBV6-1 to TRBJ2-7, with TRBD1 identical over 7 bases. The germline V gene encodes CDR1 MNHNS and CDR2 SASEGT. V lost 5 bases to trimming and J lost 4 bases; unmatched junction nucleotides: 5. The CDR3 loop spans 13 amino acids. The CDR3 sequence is CASSKGAPYEQYF. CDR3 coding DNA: TGTGCCAGCAGTAAGGGGGCGCCGTACGAGCAGTACTTC.

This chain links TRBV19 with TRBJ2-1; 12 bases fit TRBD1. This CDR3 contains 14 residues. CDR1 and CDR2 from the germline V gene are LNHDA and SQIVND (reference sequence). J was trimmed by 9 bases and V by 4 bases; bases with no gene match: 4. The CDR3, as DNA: TGTGCCAGTAGTACCGGGACAGGGGGCCTTGAGCAGTTCTTC. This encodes CASSTGTGGLEQFF.

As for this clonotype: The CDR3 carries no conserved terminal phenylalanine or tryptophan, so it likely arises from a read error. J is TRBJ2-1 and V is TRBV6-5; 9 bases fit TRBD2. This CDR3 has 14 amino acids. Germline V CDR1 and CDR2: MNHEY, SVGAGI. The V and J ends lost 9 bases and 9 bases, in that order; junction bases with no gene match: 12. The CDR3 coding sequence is TGTGCCAGTTCCCCCCTGACTAGCGGCCTTGAGCAGTTCCTC. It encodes CASSPLTSGLEQFL.

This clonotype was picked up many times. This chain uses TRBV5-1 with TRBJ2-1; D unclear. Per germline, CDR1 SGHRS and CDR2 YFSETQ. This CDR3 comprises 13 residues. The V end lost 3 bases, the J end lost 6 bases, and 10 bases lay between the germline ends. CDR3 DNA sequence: TGCGCCAGCAGCTCCCTAGGTACCAATGAGCAGTTCTTC. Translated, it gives CASSSLGTNEQFF.

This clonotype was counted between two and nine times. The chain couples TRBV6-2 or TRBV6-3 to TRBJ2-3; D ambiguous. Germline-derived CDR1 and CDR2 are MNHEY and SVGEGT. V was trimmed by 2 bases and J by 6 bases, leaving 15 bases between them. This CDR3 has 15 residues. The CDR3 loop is CASSYPRTAQDTQYF. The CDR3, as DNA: TGTGCCAGCAGTTACCCGAGGACGGCACAGGATACGCAGTATTTT.

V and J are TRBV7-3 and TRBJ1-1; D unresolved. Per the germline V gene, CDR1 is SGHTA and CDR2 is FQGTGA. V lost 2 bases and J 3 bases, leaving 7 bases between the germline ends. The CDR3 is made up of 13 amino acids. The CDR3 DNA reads TGTGCCAGCAGCTTATTTCCTGACACTGAAGCTTTCTTT. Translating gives CASSLFPDTEAFF.

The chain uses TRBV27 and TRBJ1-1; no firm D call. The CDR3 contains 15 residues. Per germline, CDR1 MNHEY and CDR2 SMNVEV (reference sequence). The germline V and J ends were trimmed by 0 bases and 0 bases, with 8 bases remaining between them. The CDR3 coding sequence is TGTGCCAGCAGTTTATCTCCAGGACTGAACACTGAAGCTTTCTTT. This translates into CASSLSPGLNTEAFF.

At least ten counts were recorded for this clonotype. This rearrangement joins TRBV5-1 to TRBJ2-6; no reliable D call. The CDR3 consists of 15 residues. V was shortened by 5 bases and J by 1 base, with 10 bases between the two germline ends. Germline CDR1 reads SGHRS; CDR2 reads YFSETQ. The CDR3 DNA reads TGCGCCAGCAGAGCTACAGATTCTGGGGCCAACGTCCTGACTTTC. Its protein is CASRATDSGANVLTF.